The 23 T cell receptor beta chains listed next were all sequenced from one sample in a study of STAT3 mutations in large granular lymphocyte leukemia. General study results and limits: At least one immunodominant TCR beta clonotype appeared in every T-cell large granular lymphocyte leukemia patient.

No antigen has been identified for these receptors. The assay was immunoSEQ multiplex PCR, and TCRdb's table has in-frame clones only and misses some. The specimen's table records about 2,300 clones. The sequencing sample was made of PBMCs. The origin of the receptors is a human donor with T large granular lymphocyte leukemia. The donor label of this sample is uncertain. Some clones in this sample may be carry-over from other donors' samples.

Points on this clone: This CDR3 fails to terminate in the conserved phenylalanine or tryptophan, so it likely reflects a read error. The DNA is left out, because the CDR3 cannot be placed on it with certainty; the CDR3 is given as TCRdb lists it. The rearrangement links TRBV7-9 to TRBJ1-2. The germline CDR1 and CDR2 sequences are SEHNR and FQNEAQ (reference sequence). The CDR3 length equals 10 residues, ends included. The CDR3 sequence: CASSTGGSYG.

About this clone: This CDR3 is missing its conserved last phenylalanine or tryptophan, likely due to a read error. The limits of the CDR3 on the DNA are not certain, so only TCRdb's listed CDR3 is given. The chain carries TRBV5-1 and TRBJ1-1; TRBD1, the table's D call, was not compared with the DNA. The CDR3 is 9 amino acids in total, end residues counted. The germline V gene encodes CDR1 SGHRS and CDR2 YFSETQ. CDR3 region: CASSLGQGG.

A remark on this clone: Here the CDR3 omits its conserved ending phenylalanine or tryptophan, so a read error is the likely source. The limits of the CDR3 on the DNA are not certain, so only TCRdb's listed CDR3 is given. V and J are TRBV5-1 and TRBJ2-1; the table's D call, TRBD2, was not checked against the DNA. CDR1 and CDR2 from the germline V gene are SGHRS and YFSETQ. From its first to its last residue, the CDR3 has 8 amino acids. The CDR3 is CASSLHNE.

A remark on this clone: Since the CDR3 does not end with the conserved phenylalanine or tryptophan, this likely comes from a read error. The DNA is omitted, as the CDR3 cannot be located on it reliably, and the CDR3 follows TCRdb's listing. The chain carries TRBV20-1 and TRBJ1-5; TRBD1, the table's D call, lacks a check against the DNA. The CDR3 has 9 residues if both end residues are counted. CDR1 and CDR2 (germline): DFQATT, SNEGSKA (reference sequence). This chain's CDR3 is CSAITGDKP.

As for this clone: This likely comes from a read error, as the CDR3 has no conserved phenylalanine or tryptophan at its end. No DNA is shown, since the ends of the CDR3 on it are uncertain; the CDR3 is the one TCRdb lists. The V gene is TRBV11-2, the J gene TRBJ2-1; the table's D call, TRBD1, was not checked against the DNA. With termini counted, the CDR3 has 9 amino acids. The germline V gene encodes CDR1 SGHAT and CDR2 FQNNGV. The CDR3 reads CASSLIAPE.

As concerns this clone: The missing conserved phenylalanine or tryptophan at the end of this CDR3 makes a read error likely. The DNA is left out, because the CDR3 cannot be placed on it with certainty; the CDR3 is given as TCRdb lists it. The rearrangement joins TRBV2 to TRBJ1-6; the D segment call TRBD1 is taken from the table without a DNA check. Germline CDR1 SNHLY, CDR2 FYNNEI. Including both end residues, the CDR3 is 16 amino acids long. CDR3 residues: CASSESRLGIQGNNSP.

Comment on this clone: A read error is likely, as this CDR3 ends without the conserved phenylalanine or tryptophan. No DNA is shown, since the ends of the CDR3 on it are uncertain; the CDR3 is the one TCRdb lists. The gene calls are TRBV19 and TRBJ1-2; the table's D call, TRBD1, was not checked against the DNA. The CDR3 length equals 10 residues, ends included. The germline V gene encodes CDR1 LNHDA and CDR2 SQIVND (reference sequence). CDR3 region: CASSPDRDYG.

In the case of this clone: This likely comes from a read error, as the CDR3 has no conserved phenylalanine or tryptophan at its end. The limits of the CDR3 on the DNA are not certain, so only TCRdb's listed CDR3 is given. CDR3 amino acids: CASSEETGGVQP. This chain connects TRBV6-1 to TRBJ1-5; TRBD1 reflects the table's D call only, with no check against the DNA. Looked up from germline, CDR1 is MNHNS and CDR2 is SASEGT. 12 amino acids form the CDR3, both terminal residues included.

To note about this clone: The conserved closing phenylalanine or tryptophan is absent in this CDR3, likely reflecting a read error. It is unclear where the CDR3 begins or ends on the DNA, so no DNA is shown, and the CDR3 is as TCRdb lists it. The rearrangement uses TRBV20-1 and TRBJ2-7; the D segment call TRBD1 is taken from the table without a DNA check. Germline V gene sequence: CDR1 DFQATT, CDR2 SNEGSKA (reference sequence). The CDR3 contains 11 residues when both ends are counted. The CDR3 sequence: CSAREDSSSYE.

With respect to this clone: The conserved phenylalanine or tryptophan normally closing the CDR3 is absent here, so this likely arose from a read error. The DNA is left out, because the CDR3 cannot be placed on it with certainty; the CDR3 is given as TCRdb lists it. V is TRBV5-1 and J is TRBJ1-2; the table calls TRBD1, which could not be checked here. CDR1 SGHRS and CDR2 YFSETQ come from the germline V gene. The CDR3 numbers 12 amino acids, ends counted. The CDR3 sequence: CASSLFQDRGYG.

Points on this clone: Here the CDR3 omits its conserved ending phenylalanine or tryptophan, so a read error is the likely source. The DNA is left out, because the CDR3 cannot be placed on it with certainty; the CDR3 is given as TCRdb lists it. The chain joins TRBV20-1 to TRBJ2-3; the D segment call TRBD1 is taken from the table without a DNA check. Per the germline V gene, CDR1 is DFQATT and CDR2 is SNEGSKA (reference sequence). The CDR3 is 11 residues long, counting both termini. The CDR3 is CSARGESVTDT.

On this clone itself: Likely a read error: the CDR3 ends without its conserved phenylalanine or tryptophan. The limits of the CDR3 on the DNA are not certain, so only TCRdb's listed CDR3 is given. The chain employs TRBV7-9 and TRBJ2-7; the D call of TRBD1 is as the table states it, not checked on the DNA. The CDR3 is 12 residues long, counting both termini. CDR1 is SEHNR and CDR2 is FQNEAQ in the germline V gene (reference sequence). This CDR3 is CASSLVGGATYE.

Frequency places this clone as medium-sized (0.01 to 0.1%). Since no conserved phenylalanine or tryptophan closes the CDR3, a read error is the likely cause. The DNA is left out, because the CDR3 cannot be placed on it with certainty; the CDR3 is given as TCRdb lists it. The rearrangement links TRBV5-4 to TRBJ1-4; TRBD1 reflects the table's D call only, with no check against the DNA. The CDR3 contains 12 residues when both ends are counted. Germline V gene lookup returns CDR1 SGHNT and CDR2 YYREEE (reference sequence). The CDR3: CASSLPGGAGEK.

Comments on this clone: Because the CDR3 is missing its conserved closing phenylalanine or tryptophan, this is likely a read error. The limits of the CDR3 on the DNA are not certain, so only TCRdb's listed CDR3 is given. The chain uses TRBV5-1 and TRBJ2-3; TRBD2, the table's D call, lacks a check against the DNA. Per the germline V gene, CDR1 is SGHRS and CDR2 is YFSETQ. The CDR3 contains 12 residues when both ends are counted. The CDR3 loop is CASSMTSGGRDT.

As for this clone: Likely a read error: the CDR3 ends without its conserved phenylalanine or tryptophan. The DNA is left out, because the CDR3 cannot be placed on it with certainty; the CDR3 is given as TCRdb lists it. This chain connects TRBV7-6 to TRBJ2-2; TRBD1 is the table's D call, not checked against the DNA. The V gene's germline CDR1 is SGHVS and CDR2 FNYEAQ. The CDR3 has 11 amino acids, counting both end residues. The CDR3 is CASSLGLDTGE.

On this clone: The conserved closing phenylalanine or tryptophan is absent in this CDR3, likely reflecting a read error. The limits of the CDR3 on the DNA are not certain, so only TCRdb's listed CDR3 is given. The rearrangement uses TRBV30 and TRBJ1-2; TRBD1, as called in the table, went unchecked against the DNA. Per the germline V gene, CDR1 is GTSNPN and CDR2 is SVGIG (reference sequence). The CDR3 totals 12 residues, both ends included. This chain's CDR3 is CAWSVGANPYYG.

Worth noting for this clone: Since the CDR3 does not end with the conserved phenylalanine or tryptophan, this likely comes from a read error. The limits of the CDR3 on the DNA are not certain, so only TCRdb's listed CDR3 is given. The chain is built from TRBV14 and TRBJ1-2; TRBD1 is taken as the D call from the table, unchecked against the DNA. The germline V gene has CDR1 SGHDN and CDR2 FVKESK. Both ends counted, the CDR3 spans 10 residues. CDR3 sequence reads: CASSQIGVNG.

Comments on this clone: No conserved phenylalanine or tryptophan ends this CDR3, so it is likely a read error. Because the CDR3's place on the DNA is in doubt, the DNA is left out and the CDR3 is given as listed by TCRdb. This CDR3 is CASGVGNTE. The rearrangement joins TRBV5-1 to TRBJ1-1; the table gives TRBD1 as D, unverified against the DNA. 9 amino acids form the CDR3, both terminal residues included. Germline V gives CDR1 SGHRS, CDR2 YFSETQ.

Regarding this clone: Because it lacks the conserved phenylalanine or tryptophan at the end, this CDR3 is likely a read error. Because the CDR3's place on the DNA is in doubt, the DNA is left out and the CDR3 is given as listed by TCRdb. This chain's CDR3 is CASSPGSANTGE. The rearrangement uses TRBV18 and TRBJ2-2; the listed D gene, TRBD1, was not tested against the DNA. The CDR3 extends over 12 residues, inclusive of both ends. The V gene's germline CDR1 is KGHSH and CDR2 LQKENI.

Of note for this clone: The conserved final phenylalanine or tryptophan is absent from the CDR3, which likely points to a read error. The DNA is left out, because the CDR3 cannot be placed on it with certainty; the CDR3 is given as TCRdb lists it. This rearrangement joins TRBV5-3 to TRBJ2-7; TRBD1, the table's D call, lacks a check against the DNA. TRBV5-3 is marked as an open reading frame, function uncertain. Counting both end residues, the CDR3 totals 14 amino acids. The CDR3 here is CARSAATIRDRGYE.

Regarding this clone: This likely comes from a read error, as the CDR3 has no conserved phenylalanine or tryptophan at its end. The limits of the CDR3 on the DNA are not certain, so only TCRdb's listed CDR3 is given. The chain links TRBV7-2 to TRBJ1-2; no DNA check was done on the table's D call, TRBD1. The CDR3 has 9 residues if both end residues are counted. Germline V lookup: CDR1 SGHTA, CDR2 FQGNSA. CDR3 amino acids: CASSNRQGG.

This clone shows up as medium-sized by frequency. The missing conserved phenylalanine or tryptophan at the end of this CDR3 makes a read error likely. The DNA is omitted, as the CDR3 cannot be located on it reliably, and the CDR3 follows TCRdb's listing. The gene calls are TRBV4-1 and TRBJ1-3; the table's D call TRBD1 went unverified against the DNA. Germline CDR1 and CDR2: MGHRA and YSYEKL. The CDR3 contains 10 residues when both ends are counted. CDR3 amino acids: CASSFQPGNT.

Points on this clone: As the CDR3 is not closed by the conserved phenylalanine or tryptophan, this likely results from a read error. Because the CDR3's place on the DNA is in doubt, the DNA is left out and the CDR3 is given as listed by TCRdb. The chain uses TRBV19 and TRBJ2-1; the tabulated D call, TRBD1, remains unverified against the DNA. Inclusive of both ends, the CDR3 amounts to 14 amino acids. CDR1 is LNHDA and CDR2 is SQIVND in the germline V gene (reference sequence). This chain's CDR3 is CASSMVQGRGSYNE.